This TCR beta chain emerged from a study of T cell repertoires in cytomegalovirus infection. Study-level background: Both CMV infection and a matching HLA type were indicated by public TCR beta signatures.

Regarding this clonotype: What it binds is not known.

In TCRdb, the reads were re-called with MiXCR into one record per CDR3 protein. This sample yields roughly 46,000 distinct CDR3 sequences, of which approximately 22% are seen a single time; less than 20% belongs to the top ten. V dropped 5 bases and J dropped 2 bases, with 13 bases sitting between them. Germline assignment: CDR1 SEHNR and CDR2 FQNEAQ (reference sequence). The CDR3 contains 15 residues. Sequencing was performed on PBMCs, sequenced either directly or after in vitro stimulation (not recorded which). This chain connects TRBV7-9 to TRBJ1-5; a weak D match, TRBD1 (6 bases). The TCR sequence derives from a human donor in good health (CMV status not recorded). Some clones in this sample may be carry-over from other donors' samples. In nucleotides, the CDR3 is TGTGCCAGCAGCCGTGACAGGATTGGCAATCAGCCCCAGCATTTT. Amino acids: CASSRDRIGNQPQHF.